This record concerns one T cell receptor (beta chain) sequence. Its antigen has not been determined. The record has no base qualities; no much larger clone is one base away. Ficoll-Paque density gradient centrifugation was the method used to isolate PBMCs. Instrument used: Illumina NovaSeq 6000. TCRalpha and TCRbeta cDNA libraries were built by 5'RACE with constant-segment primers, adding sample barcodes and unique molecular identifiers. RNA was extracted from every sample with Trizol reagent. Amplification of the libraries took two PCR steps, and the second step added a second sample barcode plus Illumina TruSeq adapters. Sequencing of libraries was performed on an Illumina NovaSeq with 2 x 150 bp paired-end reads. From the authors' description of their analysis: Reads were demultiplexed and collapsed into UMI-guided consensus sequences with migec v1.2.7. Using mixcr v2.1.11, UMI consensuses were aligned to TRA and TRB V and J templates and then assembled into clonotypes. A clonotype was counted as expanded or contracted only if both edgeR and NoisET called the change significant, with noise models trained on biological replicates. edgeR calls used a false discovery rate-adjusted p below 0.01 and a log2 fold-change threshold of 1. As an exploratory analysis of dynamics, PCA with hierarchical clustering was applied to max-normalized trajectories of the 1000 most abundant clonotypes. Separately sequenced CD4+ and CD8+ repertoires were used to assign a CD4 or CD8 phenotype to each responding clone. TCRdb cleaned the public reads at Q25 with fastp, built clones with MiXCR and kept in-frame beta chains. Identical CDR3 proteins give one entry, which carries the most common genes and DNA. Clone size and V and J calls follow TCRdb, not the original study. The sample table shows 150,000 to 200,000 distinct CDR3 sequences, and 11% are seen once. Roughly 3.8% of the sample is in the top ten clones.

The entry originates in a study of T-cell memory formation after mild COVID-19 (dated by TCRdb to the early 2020s). At the level of the whole study: TCR sequence clusters from the two donors were found to be largely donor specific. Two young, previously healthy adult volunteers, one female and one male, were included in the cohort. T-cell clones expanding and contracting after mild COVID-19 in a couple of donors were tracked by longitudinal TCRalpha and TCRbeta repertoire sequencing. What the research found in general, with its limitations: Contracting CD4+ clones were located mainly in the CM and EM memory subsets, whereas CD8+ clones were found to be enriched in EMRA. SARS-CoV-2 specificity was not confirmed for the second-wave clones peaking on day 37. The study covered only two mild cases, and larger cohorts including severe cases with pre-infection samples were considered necessary. Some responding clones were detected in pre-infection memory, suggesting pre-existing cross-reactive memory T cells joined the SARS-CoV-2 response. Clones that contracted from day 15 to 85 showed balanced CD4/CD8 phenotypes, whereas a second wave of clones that expanded from day 15 to 37 leaned towards CD4+.

Specimen: PBMCs or a T cell subset sorted from them (not recorded which). The receptor comes from a man between 18 and 29 years old who had mild COVID-19 (a few samples of this study predate the infection). The sample titles of this study are shuffled in the database, so cell type and time point are left out; the donor was told from shared clones.

The CDR3 here reads CASGGASNTEAFF. The DNA sequence is as follows: TGCGCCAGCGGAGGGGCTTCGAACACTGAAGCTTTCTTT. The rearrangement joined TRBV5-1 to TRBJ1-1, with TRBD1 tentatively as D gene (5 bases match). Reading from cysteine to phenylalanine, the CDR3 counts 13 amino acids. Just the 39-base CDR3 DNA is kept, in frame starting at base 1. The trim is 7 bases for V and 1 base for J, with a gap of 11 bases between the germline ends. CDR1 and CDR2 are drawn from the germline V gene: SGHRS, YFSETQ.